This T cell receptor (beta chain) was profiled in a study of cytomegalovirus exposure and HLA in healthy donors. Study-wide findings and caveats: Using the classifier, cytomegalovirus status was reportedly diagnosed with high specificity and sensitivity. Earlier results showed most TCR beta V segments being productive about 87% or about 30% of the time.

These donors counted as nominally healthy when sampled, but unrecorded immune exposures were likely. With regard to this clone: Its antigen is unknown.

The PCR employed 60 Vbeta primers together with 13 Jbeta primers. Sequenced by immunoSEQ multiplex PCR; TCRdb stores in-frame clones only, minus some. This sample carries around 190,000 clones, around 83% of them seen once, and the ten largest clones take approximately 1.8%. The CDR3 totals 15 residues. Germline assignment: CDR1 SEHNR and CDR2 FQNEAQ (reference sequence). Trimming stripped 5 bases from V and 4 bases from J, with 17 bases between. What was sequenced was PBMCs. The TCR originated in a middle-aged man in good health and CMV-seropositive. The rearrangement links TRBV7-9 to TRBJ1-1, with D possibly matching TRBD1 (5 bases). CDR3 coding DNA: TGTGCCAGCAGCCCAGGAGGGGTGGTTGGCACTGAAGCTTTCTTT. It translates to CASSPGGVVGTEAFF. Based on the CDR3 plus reference TRBV7-9 and TRBJ1-1, the full variable domain is DTGVSQNPRHKITKRGQNVTFRCDPISEHNRLYWYRQTLGQGPEFLTYFQNEAQLEKSRLLSDRFSAERPKGSFSTLEIQRTEQGDSAMYLCASSPGGVVGTEAFFGQGTRLTVV.